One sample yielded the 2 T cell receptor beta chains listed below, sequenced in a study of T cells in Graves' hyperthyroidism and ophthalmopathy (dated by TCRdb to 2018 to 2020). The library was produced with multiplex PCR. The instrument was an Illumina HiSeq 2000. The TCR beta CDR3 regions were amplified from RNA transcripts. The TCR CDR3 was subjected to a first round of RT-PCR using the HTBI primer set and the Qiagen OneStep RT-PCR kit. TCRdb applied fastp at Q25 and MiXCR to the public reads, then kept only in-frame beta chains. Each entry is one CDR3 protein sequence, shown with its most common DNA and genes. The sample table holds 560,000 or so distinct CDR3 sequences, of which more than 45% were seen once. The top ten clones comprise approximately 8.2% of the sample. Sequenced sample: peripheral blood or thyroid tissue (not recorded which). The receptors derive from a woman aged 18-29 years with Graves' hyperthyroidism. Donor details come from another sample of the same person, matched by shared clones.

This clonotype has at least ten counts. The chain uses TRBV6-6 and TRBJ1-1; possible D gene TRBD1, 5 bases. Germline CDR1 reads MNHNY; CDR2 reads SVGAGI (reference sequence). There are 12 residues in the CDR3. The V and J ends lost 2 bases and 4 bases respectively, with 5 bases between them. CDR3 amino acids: CASSYGGTEAFF. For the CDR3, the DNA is TGTGCCAGCAGTTACGGGGGCACTGAAGCTTTCTTT.

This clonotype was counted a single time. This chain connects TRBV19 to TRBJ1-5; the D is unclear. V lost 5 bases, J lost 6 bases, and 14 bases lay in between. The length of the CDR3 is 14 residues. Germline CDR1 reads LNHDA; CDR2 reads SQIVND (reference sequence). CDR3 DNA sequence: TGTGCCAGTAGTTCGAGACTAGCGGGTCAGCCCCAGCATTTT. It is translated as CASSSRLAGQPQHF.